This TCR beta chain stems from a study of T cell changes during pregnancy in multiple sclerosis. Produced via immunoSEQ multiplex PCR; TCRdb's table is partial and in-frame only. The sample includes roughly 110,000 clones, about 89% of them seen just once. The CDR3 length is 14 residues. V lost 1 base to trimming and J lost 5 bases, with 11 bases between them. The germline V gene encodes CDR1 LNHDA and CDR2 SQIVND (reference sequence). Concerning this clone itself: Other DNA sequences of this sample code for an identical CDR3.

The input for sequencing was peripheral blood, taken before pregnancy. The chain combines TRBV19 with TRBJ1-1; D remains unclear. This clonotype was sampled from a female donor with multiple sclerosis, enrolled in a pregnancy study. The CDR3 sequence is CASSIGGRGTEAFF. Here the CDR3 DNA reads TGTGCCAGTAGTATAGGAGGGCGAGGGACTGAAGCTTTCTTT.